This TCR beta chain was retrieved from a study of shared clonotypes between healthy human individuals (TCRdb year 2020). The study in broad terms: The cohort comprised a couple of women and three men aged 18 to 49 years. For each donor, CD4 naive and CD4 memory were each run on three plates, CD8 naive on two plates, and CD8 memory on one plate. To estimate repertoire size and how much clonotypes are shared between individuals, the study performed deep sequencing of blood TCR repertoires from five healthy adults. To increase sequencing depth and limit assay-specific biases, different laboratories used diverse techniques to prepare libraries and sequence TCR repertoires. Between about 0.8 and 9 billion PBMCs per donor were obtained by leukapheresis.

Here is what the overall study found, with its caveats: Naive subsets generally had larger estimated clonotype richness than memory subsets did. Rarefaction of sorted-subset datasets indicated incomplete sequencing despite the large sequencing depth. Sampling was restricted to blood, and TCR repertoires in tissues likely differ from the TCR repertoires found in blood. Because the study included a small number of donors, the genetic and exposure-history diversity represented was limited. Based on pairwise subsampling, the degree of clonotype sharing among donors was expected to be affected by sequencing depth. Roughly 5% of naive CD4, around 3.5% of naive CD8, roughly 2.4% of memory CD4, and 0.4% of memory CD8 clonotypes were shared across several donors. Compared with non-shared clonotypes, clonotypes shared by all four sorted-subset donors had higher generation probabilities.

TCR CDR3 regions were amplified from genomic DNA by multiplex PCR using the deep immunoSEQ assay. Genomic DNA extracted from each cell subset was distributed evenly over all wells of several immunoSEQ 96-well plates, and each plate served as one replicate. Each replicate PCR for sorted subsets received about 200 ng genomic DNA, equal to about 30,000 T cell genomes. The purified libraries were quantified using a Qubit 3.0 fluorometer, sized with a Bioanalyzer 2100, and then quantified again using the KAPA Library Quantification kit. Every immunoSEQ 96-well plate was sequenced on a dedicated single-read 150-cycle Illumina NextSeq 550 flow cell. In the original analysis: Because the immunoSEQ output held only junctional sequences and lacked quality scores, the filtering could not match the filtering applied to full-length reads. Sequences were annotated with PyIR, a Python wrapper for IgBLAST v1.9, using IMGT germline references to assign V/J genes and CDR3. Reads were removed for weak V/J assignments (E-value above 1e-6), missing CDR3, stop codons, out-of-frame junctions, or ambiguous translated residues. V3J clonotypes were defined as sequences sharing an identical inferred V gene, J gene, and CDR3 amino acid sequence. Percentage overlap between repertoires was calculated by dividing the number of shared unique clonotypes by the size of the smaller repertoire. Richness of each repertoire was evaluated using RTK rarefaction, the Chao1 estimator, and Recon v2.1 estimates of unobserved clonotypes. Generation probabilities for all TCRbeta clonotypes obtained by the gDNA method from a handful of donors were computed using OLGA. TCRdb limited this immuneACCESS table to in-frame rearrangements with V and J called. A share of clones is missing; checked studies link under half to unresolved V genes, and the rest is unexplained. That table supplies the V and J calls and clone size; D and trimming were determined from the DNA. The sample has some 2,000,000 clones on record, around 96% of them singletons. Roughly 1% of the sample is taken by the ten largest.

On this clone: It has no known antigen specificity. Base quality data are lacking; no much larger clone is found one base away.

CD8 naive samples were obtained by positive selection for CCR7 among CD45RO-negative cells, yielding a CD45RA+CCR7+ population from which TemRA cells were excluded. The donors were healthy, HIV-negative adults with no recently reported acute infections or vaccinations. Every donor was a Caucasian adult living in Nashville, Tennessee, USA. Blood was obtained by leukapheresis, after which PBMCs were separated by Ficoll-Histopaque density gradient centrifugation and cryopreserved in liquid nitrogen vapor phase. Purity and quantity of every magnetically sorted T cell population were checked by analytical flow cytometry. Genomic DNA was isolated from every sorted fraction and measured by UV absorbance on a Nanodrop 2000c. Including the terminal cysteine and phenylalanine, the CDR3 comprises 13 residues. The CDR3 DNA has 39 bases and is translated from base 1. V lost 0 bases and J lost 8 bases; the stretch between them is 8 bases long. From a lookup of the germline V gene, CDR1 and CDR2 are SGHRS and YFSETQ.

The material sequenced was naive CD8+ T cells sorted from blood. The cell subset or site label corresponds to: CD45RA+CCR7+. This sequence uses TRBV5-1 and TRBJ1-4, with a weak D call of TRBD1 (6 bases match). The receptor was derived from a man aged 18 to 29 in good health. The encoded CDR3 is CASSLVGGEKLFF. The DNA sequence follows: TGCGCCAGCAGCTTGGTTGGGGGCGAAAAACTGTTTTTT.